This is a list of T cell receptor beta chains from one sample in a study of PD-1 blockade in mismatch repair-deficient tumors. TCRdb's table, derived via immunoSEQ multiplex PCR, lists solely in-frame clones and lacks some. Of thousands of clones listed, around 85% are singletons. The sample consisted of PBMCs, taken 46 to 48 weeks after starting pembrolizumab. The receptors were gathered from an adult with mismatch repair-deficient cancer. CDR3s include the opening cysteine and the closing phenylalanine or tryptophan. Each record gives: clone size, V gene, J gene, D gene, CDR3 DNA, CDR3 protein. A D gene is named only where the DNA matches it firmly. Clone size appears in some rows only: once, few, many, or a class for an expanded clone.

-	TRBV2	TRBJ2-7	TRBD1	TGTGCCAGCAGTGCTGGACAGGGTCGGTTTTACGAGCAGTACTTC	CASSAGQGRFYEQYF
-	TRBV5-1	TRBJ1-1	-	TGCGCCAGCAGCTTGGATCGCACGGTGAGAGCTTTCTTT	CASSLDRTVRAFF
-	TRBV10-3	TRBJ1-2	-	TGTGCCATCAGCCTAACAGCCCACTATGGCTACACCTTC	CAISLTAHYGYTF
few	TRBV27	TRBJ2-2	TRBD2	TGTGCCAGCAGTTTATTCACGGGAGGAATGACCGGGGAGCTGTTTTTT	CASSLFTGGMTGELFF
-	TRBV23-1	TRBJ1-2	TRBD1	TGCGCCAGCAGTCACCCCGGCCGGGACAGGGGGCTTGATGGCTACACCTTC	CASSHPGRDRGLDGYTF
-	TRBV6-1	TRBJ2-7	TRBD2	TGTGCCAGCAGCAGGACTAGCGCAACCTACGAGCAGTACTTC	CASSRTSATYEQYF
-	TRBV7-3	TRBJ2-1	TRBD2	TGTGCCAGCAGCTTATATAGCGGGAGTAATTTGGAGCAGTTCTTC	CASSLYSGSNLEQFF
-	TRBV7-3	TRBJ2-1	TRBD1	TGTGCCAGCAGTTTGGACAGGGGCGGGTACAATGAGCAGTTCTTC	CASSLDRGGYNEQFF
-	TRBV9	TRBJ2-3	TRBD2	TGTGCCAGCAGCGTAGGACTAGCGCGAGGTGATACGCAGTATTTT	CASSVGLARGDTQYF
-	TRBV2	TRBJ1-5	-	TGTGCCAGCAGCCCCGAAAGGGGGAATCAGCCCCAGCATTTT	CASSPERGNQPQHF
once	TRBV7-3	TRBJ1-5	-	TGTGCCAGCAGCCCCCCCCCGGGACTTCCGTTAAATAGCAATCAGCCCCAGCATTTT	CASSPPPGLPLNSNQPQHF
-	TRBV5-1	TRBJ1-4	TRBD1	TGCGCCAGCAGCGTCTCCCCGGGACAGATACCCCCCGCAACTAATGAAAAACTGTTTTTT	CASSVSPGQIPPATNEKLFF
-	TRBV21-1	TRBJ2-7	-	TGTGCCAGCAGCAAAGCTAGGACTAGCGGGAGTATCTCCGAGCAGTACTTC	CASSKARTSGSISEQYF
-	TRBV7-9	TRBJ2-1	TRBD2	TGTGCCAGCAGCTTAGGTCTAGCGGGAGTACCGTTCTTC	CASSLGLAGVPFF
-	TRBV6-6	TRBJ1-2	TRBD1	TGTGCCAGCAGGCCAGACAGGGCCTATGGCTACACCTTC	CASRPDRAYGYTF
-	TRBV7-9	TRBJ1-1	-	TGTGCCAGCAGCCTTTTTTCGGGGAACACTGAAGCTTTCTTT	CASSLFSGNTEAFF
-	TRBV7-2	TRBJ1-5	-	TGTGCCAGCAGCTTAGGGGGGCATCTAAGGCCCCAGCATTTT	CASSLGGHLRPQHF
-	TRBV10-3	TRBJ2-7	TRBD2	TGTGCCATCAGTGAGTCGAGCGGGAGTACCCACGAGCAGTACTTC	CAISESSGSTHEQYF
few	TRBV19	TRBJ2-7	TRBD2	TGTGCCAGTAGTATCCTAGCGGGAGGTACCGAGCAGTACTTC	CASSILAGGTEQYF
-	TRBV5-1	TRBJ1-1	-	TGCGCCAGCAGCTTGGATGGAGGAAACACTGAAGCTTTCTTT	CASSLDGGNTEAFF
-	TRBV7-2	TRBJ2-1	TRBD2	TGTGCCAGCAGCTTAGCAGGCGGGAGGGCCGGCAATGAGCAGTTCTTC	CASSLAGGRAGNEQFF
-	TRBV27	TRBJ1-6	TRBD1	TGTGCCAGCCGGGACAGAAATAATTCACCCCTCCACTTT	CASRDRNNSPLHF
-	TRBV4-1	TRBJ2-7	TRBD2	TGCGCCAGCAGCCAAGCCGGTTTTGCGGGAGGGAGCCCCTACGAGCAGTACTTC	CASSQAGFAGGSPYEQYF
-	TRBV6-5	TRBJ1-2	-	TGTGCCAGCAGCCCAGGGCTGGACTATGGCTACACCTTC	CASSPGLDYGYTF
-	TRBV5-1	TRBJ2-7	-	TGCGCCAGCAGCTTGGATCACAATTCCTACGAGCAGTACTTC	CASSLDHNSYEQYF
-	TRBV5-1	TRBJ2-1	TRBD2	TGCGCCAGCAGCTTGGGCGGGAGTAGGAATGAGCAGTTCTTC	CASSLGGSRNEQFF
few	TRBV18	TRBJ2-7	TRBD1	TGTGCCAGCTCACCAAAACAGGGGGCCCCCTACGAGCAGTACTTC	CASSPKQGAPYEQYF
-	TRBV28	TRBJ2-1	TRBD2	TGTGCCAGCCTGGGACTAGCGGGAGCCAATGAGCAGTTCTTC	CASLGLAGANEQFF
-	TRBV6-1	TRBJ2-1	-	TGTGCCAGCAGTGAAGCCAGACGACAGGGAGGTAGGAATGAGCAGTTCTTC	CASSEARRQGGRNEQFF
-	TRBV6-1	TRBJ2-5	TRBD2	TGTGCCAGCGGGACTAGCGGGGATTTGGAGACCCAGTACTTC	CASGTSGDLETQYF
-	TRBV6-1	TRBJ2-7	TRBD1	TGTGCCAGCAGTACACCTGACAGGGGGCGTTACGAGCAGTACTTC	CASSTPDRGRYEQYF
-	TRBV9	TRBJ1-2	-	TGTGCCAGCAGCGTCAGGGACTCTGCTATGGGCTACACCTTC	CASSVRDSAMGYTF
-	TRBV7-8	TRBJ2-2	-	TGTGCCAGCAGCTTAGCTTCAGGCTCCACCGGGGAGCTGTTTTTT	CASSLASGSTGELFF
-	TRBV6-1	TRBJ1-3	-	TGTGCCAGCAGTGAAGGGTTGGGACATTCAAACACCATATATTTT	CASSEGLGHSNTIYF
once	TRBV5-1	TRBJ2-4	TRBD2	TGCGCCAGCAGCTCGGGGGGGGTGCAAAACATTCAGTACTTC	CASSSGGVQNIQYF
-	TRBV9	TRBJ2-5	TRBD2	TGTGCCAGCAGCTTCGGACTAGCCCCCCAAGAGACCCAGTACTTC	CASSFGLAPQETQYF
-	TRBV30	TRBJ1-5	-	TGTGCCTGGAGTGTAAGGCGGAACCAGCCCCAGCATTTT	CAWSVRRNQPQHF
-	TRBV15	TRBJ2-1	-	TGTGCCACCAGCAGAGGGAGGGAGGGGGGGACGCAATTCCATGAGCAGTTCTTC	CATSRGREGGTQFHEQFF
-	TRBV10-3	TRBJ1-2	-	TGTGCCATCAGTGAGTCGGCAACCTACTATGGCTACACCTTC	CAISESATYYGYTF
-	TRBV30	TRBJ2-5	-	TGTGCCTGGAGGGCGAAGGGGTCTGAGACCCAGTACTTC	CAWRAKGSETQYF
-	TRBV28	TRBJ2-5	-	TGTGCCAGCAGTTCCAGGGCAGAGACCCAGTACTTC	CASSSRAETQYF
-	TRBV7-2	TRBJ1-4	-	TGTGCCAGCAGCTTAGCCCAATTAACTAATGAAAAACTGTTTTTT	CASSLAQLTNEKLFF
-	TRBV29-1	TRBJ1-2	-	TGCAGCGTTGGGCGGGGGGATTATGGCTACACCTTC	CSVGRGDYGYTF
-	TRBV28	TRBJ2-1	TRBD2	TGTGCCAGCAGTTTTAGGGGACTAGATATTTACAATGAGCAGTTCTTC	CASSFRGLDIYNEQFF
-	TRBV5-1	TRBJ2-1	TRBD2	TGCGCCAGCAGCTTTTTCCCTCTAGCGGGATACAATGAGCAGTTCTTC	CASSFFPLAGYNEQFF
-	TRBV25-1	TRBJ2-1	-	TGTGCCAGCAGTGAATTTCAGGAGGAAGGTGAGCAGTTCTTC	CASSEFQEEGEQFF
-	TRBV28	TRBJ2-1	TRBD2	TGTGCCAGCAGTCCCAGGCCGGGGACTAGCGGGAGGAGAACCTACTACAATGAGCAGTTCTTC	CASSPRPGTSGRRTYYNEQFF
-	TRBV28	TRBJ1-2	TRBD1	TGTGCCAGCAGTATACTCGGGACAGGGGGTTTGGTCTATGGCTACACCTTC	CASSILGTGGLVYGYTF
-	TRBV19	TRBJ1-4	-	TGTGCCAGTAGTTATTCGTCCTCCCGGGGGTACGGACCCCGTGGTGAAAAACTGTTTTTT	CASSYSSSRGYGPRGEKLFF
few	TRBV29-1	TRBJ2-7	-	TGCAGCGTTGAAATACAGTTCTTGTACGAGCAGTACTTC	CSVEIQFLYEQYF
-	TRBV28	TRBJ1-4	TRBD1	TGTGCCAGCAGTCCCGGGACAGGGTATGAAAAACTGTTTTTT	CASSPGTGYEKLFF
-	TRBV9	TRBJ2-3	TRBD1	TGTGCCAGCAGCCCTCGAACAGGGGTTGATACGCAGTATTTT	CASSPRTGVDTQYF
-	TRBV15	TRBJ1-2	-	TGTGCCACCAGCAGAGCGGGAGGTTATAACTATGGCTACACCTTC	CATSRAGGYNYGYTF